The 7 T cell receptor beta chains in this list originate from one sample, sequenced in a study of shared clonotypes between healthy human individuals. Libraries were prepared by immunoSEQ multiplex PCR; TCRdb keeps only in-frame clonotypes and omits some of them. The sample records fewer than 800,000 clones, approximately 90% being singletons. Naive CD8 cells were CD45RO-negative, positively selected for CCR7, excluding terminally differentiated effector memory CD45RA+ cells. Sequencing was done on a sample of naive CD8+ T cells sorted from blood. These receptors all stem from a man younger than 40 in good health.

This rearrangement joins TRBV9 to TRBJ2-5; 10 bases map to TRBD2. CDR3 length: 17 residues. The germline CDR1 and CDR2 sequences are SGDLS and YYNGEE. J gave up 5 bases and V 2 bases, and 12 bases lay outside the gene matches. CDR3 amino acids: CASSVLAGEGLTETQYF. The CDR3 nucleotides read TGTGCCAGCAGCGTCCTAGCGGGAGAAGGATTAACGGAGACCCAGTACTTC.

The chain employs TRBV27 and TRBJ2-1; TRBD1 matches at 8 bases. Germline V lookup: CDR1 MNHEY, CDR2 SMNVEV (reference sequence). The CDR3 is made up of 15 amino acids. CDR3 region: CEPAVRTGSYNEQFF. The CDR3 DNA is TGTGAGCCAGCAGTTAGGACAGGGTCCTACAATGAGCAGTTCTTC.

The CDR3 DNA reads as TGTGCCAGCAGCTTAGTGGCGGGGGAGTACCAAGAGACCCAGTACTTC. It specifies CASSLVAGEYQETQYF. This chain joins TRBV7-2 and TRBJ2-5, with 7 nucleotides matching TRBD2. V was pared by 1 base and J by 0 bases, with 5 bases of the junction left unmatched. The CDR3 extends over 16 amino acids. Germline CDR1 SGHTA, CDR2 FQGNSA.

The chain joins TRBV7-6 to TRBJ2-1; the D gene is possibly TRBD1 (5 bases). The CDR3 consists of 15 residues. The V end lost 5 bases, the J end lost 7 bases, and 18 bases lay between the germline ends. Germline-derived CDR1 and CDR2 are SGHVS and FNYEAQ. This chain's CDR3 is CASSHNMGPVNEQFF. Written as DNA, the CDR3 is TGTGCCAGCAGCCACAACATGGGGCCTGTAAATGAGCAGTTCTTC.

The chain is built from TRBV27 and TRBJ2-3; weak D call: TRBD1 (5 bases). The germline V gene encodes CDR1 MNHEY and CDR2 SMNVEV (reference sequence). Between the trimmed V and J ends, which lost 2 bases and 1 base, there was a span of 16 bases. CDR3 length: 17 amino acids. CDR3 residues: CASSLRAGYRRTDTQYF. CDR3 sequence (DNA): TGTGCCAGCAGTTTAAGGGCAGGGTATCGGCGCACAGATACGCAGTATTTT.

The chain employs TRBV27 and TRBJ2-1; 8 bases are a match to TRBD2. Germline V gene data show CDR1 as MNHEY and CDR2 as SMNVEV (reference sequence). V lost 4 bases to trimming and J lost 6 bases; unmatched junction nucleotides: 2. The CDR3 extends over 13 amino acids. As DNA, the CDR3 is TGTGCCAGCAGTTCAGGACTAGCCAATGAGCAGTTCTTC. Its translation is CASSSGLANEQFF.

This chain joins TRBV29-1 and TRBJ2-1; 14 bases line up with TRBD2. V shed 0 bases and J 8 bases; nucleotides not matched to a gene: 3. Germline V gene data show CDR1 as SQVTM and CDR2 as ANQGSEA. The CDR3 sequence is 15 residues long. CDR3 DNA: TGCAGCGTTGAAGATGGGACTAGCGGGAGTGATGAGCAGTTCTTC. Residues: CSVEDGTSGSDEQFF.